The sequence of this T cell receptor (beta chain) was determined in a study of T-cell memory formation after mild COVID-19. This clonotype was counted between two and nine times. CDR1 and CDR2 (germline): SGDLS, YYNGEE. With 3 bases removed from V and 7 bases from J, the gap between germline ends came to 15 bases. This CDR3 comprises 14 residues. TCRdb fed the 5' RACE reads into MiXCR, producing one record per CDR3 protein. The data hold around 55,000 distinct CDR3 sequences, with more than 8% observed a single time. Material for sequencing was PBMCs or a T cell subset sorted from them (not recorded which). The clonotype comes from a man between 18 and 35 years old who had mild COVID-19 (a few samples of this study predate the infection). Cell type and time point are not known. The genes are TRBV9 and TRBJ2-3; D not resolved. CDR3: CASSASWGSHTQYF. The CDR3 DNA reads as TGTGCCAGCAGCGCTTCATGGGGAAGTCATACGCAGTATTTT.